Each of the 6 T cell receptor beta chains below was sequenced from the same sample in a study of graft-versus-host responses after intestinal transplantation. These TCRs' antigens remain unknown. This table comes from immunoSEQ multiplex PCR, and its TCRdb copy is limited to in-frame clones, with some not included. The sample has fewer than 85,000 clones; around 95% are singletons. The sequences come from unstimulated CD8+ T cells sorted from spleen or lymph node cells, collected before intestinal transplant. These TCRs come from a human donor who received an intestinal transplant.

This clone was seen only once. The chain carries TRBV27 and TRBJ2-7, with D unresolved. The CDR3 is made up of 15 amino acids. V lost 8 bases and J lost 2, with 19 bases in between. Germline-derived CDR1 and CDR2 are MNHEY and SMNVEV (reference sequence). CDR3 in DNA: TGTGCCAGCCGCAGAGGAGACCAGTTTGCCTACGAGCAGTACTTC. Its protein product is CASRRGDQFAYEQYF.

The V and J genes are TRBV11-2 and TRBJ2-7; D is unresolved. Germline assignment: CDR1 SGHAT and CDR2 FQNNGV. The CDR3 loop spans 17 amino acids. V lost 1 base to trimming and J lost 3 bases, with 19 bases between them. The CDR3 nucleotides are TGTGCCAGCAGCTTAGGTGCAGGCGATCCTTCTTTCTACGAGCAGTACTTC. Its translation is CASSLGAGDPSFYEQYF.

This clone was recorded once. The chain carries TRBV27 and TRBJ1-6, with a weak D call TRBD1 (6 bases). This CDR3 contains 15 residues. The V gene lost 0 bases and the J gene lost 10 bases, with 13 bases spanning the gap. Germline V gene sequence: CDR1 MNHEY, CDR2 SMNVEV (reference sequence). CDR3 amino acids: CASSLSSRGSSPLHF. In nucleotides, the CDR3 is TGTGCCAGCAGTTTATCGTCCAGGGGATCCTCACCCCTCCACTTT.

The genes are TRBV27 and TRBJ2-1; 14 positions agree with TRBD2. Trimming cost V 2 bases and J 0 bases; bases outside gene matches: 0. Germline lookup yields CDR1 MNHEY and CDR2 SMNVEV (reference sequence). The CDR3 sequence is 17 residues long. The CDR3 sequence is CASSLGTSGGSYNEQFF. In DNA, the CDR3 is TGTGCCAGCAGTTTAGGGACTAGCGGGGGCTCCTACAATGAGCAGTTCTTC.

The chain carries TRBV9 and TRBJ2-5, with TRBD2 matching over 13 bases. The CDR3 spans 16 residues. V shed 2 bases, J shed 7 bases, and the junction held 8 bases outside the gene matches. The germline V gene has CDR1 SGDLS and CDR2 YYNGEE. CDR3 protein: CASSVGLAGVPRTQYF. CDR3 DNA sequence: TGTGCCAGCAGCGTCGGACTAGCGGGAGTTCCGAGGACCCAGTACTTC.

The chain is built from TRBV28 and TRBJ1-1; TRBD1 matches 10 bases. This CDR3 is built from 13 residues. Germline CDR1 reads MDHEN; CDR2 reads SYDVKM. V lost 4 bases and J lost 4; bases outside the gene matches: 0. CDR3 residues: CASSWTGGTEAFF. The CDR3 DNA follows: TGTGCCAGCAGTTGGACAGGGGGCACTGAAGCTTTCTTT.